The 32 T cell receptor beta chains given below trace back to one sample, sequenced in a study of naive and memory T cell subsets. Whole blood, roughly 2.5 ml, came from adult healthy volunteers. Blood and skin TCR RNA was reverse transcribed with alpha and beta constant primers. MiXCR, run by TCRdb on the 5' RACE reads, gives a single entry per CDR3 protein. The repertoire holds tens of thousands of distinct CDR3 sequences, with 3.5% to 5% as singletons. All receptors come from a male donor in good health.

Ten or more counts support this clonotype. V and J are TRBV21-1 and TRBJ1-5; the table's D gene call, TRBD1, was not cross checked with the DNA. TRBV21-1 is labeled a pseudogene. The CDR3 length is 14 residues. CDR3 sequence reads: CASSNRGSNQPQHF. The CDR3 DNA sequence: TGTGCCAGCAGCAACAGGGGGAGCAATCAGCCCCAGCATTTT.

This clonotype was found many times. The chain recombines TRBV5-1 with TRBJ2-7, with D possibly called TRBD1 or TRBD2 (5 bases each). CDR3 size: 12 residues. Trimming removed 1 base at V and 8 bases at J, with 10 bases between. Germline V gene lookup returns CDR1 SGHRS and CDR2 YFSETQ. The CDR3 here is CASSLSADKQYF. CDR3 bases: TGCGCCAGCAGCTTGTCAGCGGACAAGCAGTACTTC.

This clonotype appeared many times. J is TRBJ2-7 and V is TRBV5-1; perhaps TRBD2 as D (7 bases). The CDR3 contains 12 residues. Trimming removed 2 bases from V and 5 bases from J, with 8 bases in between. Germline V gene data show CDR1 as SGHRS and CDR2 as YFSETQ. CDR3 protein: CASSLGGDEQYF. The CDR3 nucleotides are TGCGCCAGCAGCTTAGGGGGGGACGAGCAGTACTTC.

This clonotype showed up many times. The chain has TRBV6-2 or TRBV6-3 and TRBJ2-1; the D is unclear. The CDR3 spans 12 residues. Germline V gives CDR1 MNHEY, CDR2 SVGEGT. Trimming took 6 bases from V and 8 from J, leaving 11 bases between them. This chain's CDR3 is CASRRLPDEQFF. The CDR3 region has the DNA TGTGCCAGCAGGCGACTCCCTGATGAGCAGTTCTTC.

Many counts were recorded for this clonotype. The chain combines TRBV2 with TRBJ1-1; TRBD1 matches 9 bases. The CDR3 is made up of 14 amino acids. With 5 bases clipped from V and 1 base from J, the junction kept 2 bases outside the gene matches. Germline CDR1 reads SNHLY; CDR2 reads FYNNEI. The CDR3 DNA reads as TGTGCCAGCAGTTGGACAGGGGAGAACACTGAAGCTTTCTTT. Its protein is CASSWTGENTEAFF.

This clonotype was seen at least ten times. The chain carries TRBV11-2 and TRBJ1-6; D unclear. Germline CDR1 reads SGHAT; CDR2 reads FQNNGV. The CDR3 is made up of 12 amino acids. V was cut by 5 bases and J by 8 bases, with 7 bases left in between. This CDR3 is CASSPFDSPLHF. CDR3 sequence (DNA): TGTGCCAGCAGCCCCTTCGATTCACCCCTCCACTTT.

This clonotype was picked up many times. V usage is TRBV6-2 or TRBV6-3 and J usage is TRBJ2-1; D is unclear. Germline loops: CDR1 MNHEY, CDR2 SVGEGT. V was trimmed by 5 bases and J by 4 bases, leaving 6 bases between them. This CDR3 has 12 residues. In nucleotides, the CDR3 is TGTGCCAGCAGTCTCCGATACAATGAGCAGTTCTTC. Its protein is CASSLRYNEQFF.

This clonotype was counted ten times or more. This CDR3 is CASSQGRSYNSPLHF. CDR3 DNA sequence: TGCGCCAGCAGCCAGGGCCGGTCCTATAATTCACCCCTCCACTTT. The chain combines TRBV4-1 with TRBJ1-6, with D uncertain. Per germline, CDR1 MGHRA and CDR2 YSYEKL. The CDR3 totals 15 residues. V shed 3 bases and J shed 1 base, with 7 bases lying between them.

This clonotype was recorded at least ten times. The chain employs TRBV11-2 and TRBJ2-7; D not resolved. Germline V lookup: CDR1 SGHAT, CDR2 FQNNGV. There are 13 residues in the CDR3. The V end lost 0 bases, the J end lost 5 bases, and 8 bases lay between the germline ends. CDR3 coding DNA: TGTGCCAGCAGCTTAGACAGGCGGAACGAGCAGTACTTC. Amino acid sequence: CASSLDRRNEQYF.

In its sample, this clonotype was seen many times. The V gene is TRBV5-1, the J gene TRBJ2-1; D is ambiguous. This CDR3 region has 16 residues. V was clipped by 2 bases and J by 5 bases, with 17 bases between them. Germline CDR1 is SGHRS and CDR2 is YFSETQ. The CDR3 nucleotides are TGCGCCAGCAGCTTTGTGTTTGGACCGAAAAACAATGAGCAGTTCTTC. This encodes CASSFVFGPKNNEQFF.

In its sample, this clonotype was seen many times. The chain is built from TRBV27 and TRBJ2-2, with TRBD1 matching over 8 bases. Germline V CDR1 and CDR2: MNHEY, SMNVEV (reference sequence). CDR3 length equals 17 residues. Trimming at V came to 5 bases and at J to 7 bases, leaving 15 bases not matched to a gene. This chain's CDR3 is CASSTPTGTGRVGELFF. CDR3 in DNA: TGTGCCAGCAGTACCCCAACCGGGACAGGACGTGTCGGGGAGCTGTTTTTT.

This clonotype was seen many times. In nucleotides, the CDR3 is TGTGCCACCAGTGACGCGGGCCGAGAGACCCAGTACTTC. It yields the protein CATSDAGRETQYF. This chain uses TRBV24-1 with TRBJ2-5; a possible D gene is TRBD2 (5 bases). V dropped 4 bases and J dropped 4 bases, with 9 bases sitting between them. CDR3 length: 13 residues. Per germline, CDR1 KGHDR and CDR2 SFDVKD.

By share of the sample, this clonotype is medium-sized. This chain joins TRBV6-5 and TRBJ2-3; 9 bases fit TRBD2. Germline CDR1 and CDR2: MNHEY and SVGAGI. The V and J ends lost 0 bases and 4 bases, in that order; junction bases with no gene match: 2. The CDR3 has 15 amino acids. This chain's CDR3 is CASSYSSGSPDTQYF. CDR3 nucleotides: TGTGCCAGCAGTTACTCTAGCGGGAGCCCAGATACGCAGTATTTT.

In this sample, this clonotype turned up many times. The chain couples TRBV7-8 to TRBJ2-7; TRBD1 matches at 9 bases. V trimming: 5 bases; J trimming: 5 bases; junction bases outside the gene matches: 13. The CDR3 loop spans 16 amino acids. From germline, CDR1 is SGHVS and CDR2 FQNEAQ. The CDR3 reads CASSTTSWTGDHEQYF. Written as DNA, the CDR3 is TGTGCCAGCAGCACGACAAGCTGGACAGGGGACCACGAGCAGTACTTC.

This clonotype was found many times. J is TRBJ2-7 and V is TRBV6-5; D possibly corresponds to TRBD1 (5 bases). Per germline, CDR1 MNHEY and CDR2 SVGAGI. The CDR3 sequence is 14 residues long. Trimming cost V 6 bases and J 4 bases, with 16 bases left between them. CDR3 DNA sequence: TGTGCCAGCAGCCTCGCAGGGTCGGGTTACGAGCAGTACTTC. Translating it yields CASSLAGSGYEQYF.

By sample share, this clonotype is medium-sized. The chain employs TRBV18 and TRBJ2-5, with D perhaps TRBD1 (5 bases). V lost 4 bases, J lost 1 base, and 7 bases lay in between. The CDR3 has 13 residues. The germline V gene has CDR1 KGHSH and CDR2 LQKENI. Here the CDR3 reads CASSRQGQETQYF. The DNA for the CDR3 is TGTGCCAGCTCACGCCAGGGCCAAGAGACCCAGTACTTC. Based on the CDR3 plus reference TRBV18 and TRBJ2-5, the full variable domain is NAGVMQNPRHLVRRRGQEARLRCSPMKGHSHVYWYRQLPEEGLKFMVYLQKENIIDESGMPKERFSAEFPKEGPSILRIQQVVRGDSAAYFCASSRQGQETQYFGPGTRLLVL.

The J gene is TRBJ2-5, the V gene TRBV28; no clear D. V was shortened by 2 bases and J by 5 bases, with 9 bases between the two germline ends. The length of the CDR3 is 13 residues. Germline values: CDR1 MDHEN, CDR2 SYDVKM. The CDR3 sequence is CASSLIDEETQYF. In DNA form, the CDR3 reads TGTGCCAGCAGTTTAATTGACGAGGAGACCCAGTACTTC.

This clonotype was observed many times. This CDR3 is CASSRGQSSSPLHF. The CDR3 DNA reads as TGTGCCAGCAGTCGTGGACAGTCCAGTTCACCCCTCCACTTT. The chain has TRBV2 and TRBJ1-6; a weak D match, TRBD1 (6 bases). The CDR3 runs 14 residues. V lost 5 bases and J 9 bases, leaving 14 bases between the germline ends. Germline CDR1 reads SNHLY; CDR2 reads FYNNEI.

In this sample, this clonotype turned up many times. The rearrangement links TRBV20-1 to TRBJ2-5, with 9 bases fitting TRBD2. Germline loops: CDR1 DFQATT, CDR2 SNEGSKA (reference sequence). This CDR3 contains 13 residues. V gave up 3 bases and J gave up 5 bases; unmatched junction bases: 4. The chain's CDR3 is CSASLAGAETQYF. The CDR3 coding sequence is TGCAGTGCTAGTTTAGCGGGAGCGGAGACCCAGTACTTC.

This clonotype was observed at least ten times. J is TRBJ2-5 and V is TRBV3-1; 11 positions agree with TRBD1. The length of the CDR3 is 16 residues. Germline lookup yields CDR1 LGHDT and CDR2 YNNKEL (reference sequence). V lost 1 base and J lost 4; bases outside the gene matches: 5. The CDR3 DNA reads TGTGCCAGCAGCCAAGCGGGACAGGGGGGCAGAGAGACCCAGTACTTC. This codes for CASSQAGQGGRETQYF.

This clonotype was observed at least ten times. The V call is TRBV27, the J call TRBJ1-3, with D unresolved. The V gene lost 2 bases and the J gene lost 4 bases, with 9 bases spanning the gap. This CDR3 has 14 amino acids. CDR1 is MNHEY, CDR2 SMNVEV, per germline (reference sequence). The CDR3 spells CASSLKPGGNTIYF. The DNA for the CDR3 is TGTGCCAGCAGTTTAAAGCCCGGGGGAAACACCATATATTTT.

In this sample, this clonotype turned up many times. The CDR3 DNA follows: TGCAGCGTTGCTCCGAGCACAGATACGCAGTATTTT. It codes for CSVAPSTDTQYF. The chain couples TRBV29-1 to TRBJ2-3; D unresolved. This CDR3 contains 12 residues. Between the trimmed V and J ends, which lost 4 bases and 0 bases, there was a span of 5 bases. The V gene's germline CDR1 is SQVTM and CDR2 ANQGSEA.

Regarding this clonotype: A much larger clone differs from this one at a single base, so this may be a read error. The chain combines TRBV11-2 with TRBJ1-2; 7 positions match TRBD1. CDR1 and CDR2 (germline): SGHAT, FQNNGV. The CDR3 extends over 13 amino acids. The CDR3 reads CASSRGQNYGDTF. Written as DNA, the CDR3 is TGTGCCAGCAGCCGGGGACAGAACTATGGCGACACCTTC.

This clonotype has a count of ten or more. The chain joins TRBV28 to TRBJ2-7; 8 positions match TRBD1. The CDR3 extends over 14 amino acids. The V segment lost 3 bases and the J segment 3 bases; nucleotides outside the gene matches: 4. CDR1 and CDR2 (germline): MDHEN, SYDVKM. The chain's CDR3 is CASSFFGQGYEQYF. The DNA of the CDR3 is TGTGCCAGCAGTTTTTTTGGACAGGGCTACGAGCAGTACTTC.

This clonotype came up many times. V is TRBV6-5 and J is TRBJ2-7; D perhaps matches TRBD2 (5 bases). V was clipped by 2 bases and J by 1 base, with 12 bases between them. This CDR3 has 15 residues. Germline V gene sequence: CDR1 MNHEY, CDR2 SVGAGI. As DNA, the CDR3 is TGTGCCAGCAGTTACCATGGACTGGGATCCTACGAGCAGTACTTC. Amino acids: CASSYHGLGSYEQYF.

This clonotype was recorded at least ten times. The chain joins TRBV29-1 to TRBJ1-1; no firm D call. The V end lost 5 bases, the J end lost 4 bases, and 8 bases lay between the germline ends. The CDR3 spans 11 residues. The germline CDR1 and CDR2 sequences are SQVTM and ANQGSEA. The CDR3 loop is CSVLFSTEAFF. CDR3 coding DNA: TGCAGCGTTTTATTTAGCACTGAAGCTTTCTTT.

This clonotype was picked up many times. The genes are TRBV27 and TRBJ1-5, with D maybe TRBD1 (5 bases). Deletions cut 2 bases from V and 1 base from J, with 12 bases between. Germline CDR1 reads MNHEY; CDR2 reads SMNVEV (reference sequence). The CDR3 is 16 residues long. The CDR3 reads CASSLVGVGSNQPQHF. The CDR3 coding sequence is TGTGCCAGCAGTTTAGTAGGGGTGGGGAGCAATCAGCCCCAGCATTTT.

A few counts support this clonotype. This sequence may be a read error, since a much larger clone differs from it by one base. The chain recombines TRBV6-5 with TRBJ2-7; 9 positions match TRBD1. Losses at the gene ends were 5 bases for V and 5 bases for J; bases not matched to a gene: 7. CDR1 MNHEY and CDR2 SVGAGI come from the germline V gene. The CDR3 loop spans 14 amino acids. Here the CDR3 reads CASSQTGTGNEQYF. In DNA, the CDR3 is TGTGCCAGCAGTCAGACCGGGACAGGGAACGAGCAGTACTTC.

This clonotype was counted at least ten times. The V gene is TRBV20-1, the J gene TRBJ1-1, with a weak D call TRBD1 (5 bases). Germline V CDR1 and CDR2: DFQATT, SNEGSKA (reference sequence). V lost 4 bases and J 5 bases, leaving 20 bases between the germline ends. The CDR3 spans 15 residues. This CDR3 is CSATMPGLRRTEAFF. CDR3 coding DNA: TGCAGTGCTACTATGCCGGGACTCCGGAGGACTGAAGCTTTCTTT.

The table lists this clonotype with a few counts. The chain joins TRBV30 to TRBJ1-1; 8 bases line up with TRBD1. In germline, CDR1 is GTSNPN, CDR2 SVGIG (reference sequence). V dropped 5 bases and J dropped 1; count of bases not matched to a gene: 3. This CDR3 is built from 13 residues. CDR3 amino acids: CAWQGTGNTEAFF. The CDR3 DNA follows: TGTGCCTGGCAGGGGACAGGGAACACTGAAGCTTTCTTT.

This clonotype was seen ten or more times. The J gene is TRBJ1-5, the V gene TRBV2; 8 nucleotides line up with TRBD1. Germline loops: CDR1 SNHLY, CDR2 FYNNEI. The CDR3 loop spans 16 amino acids. J gave up 1 base and V 3 bases, and 5 bases lay outside the gene matches. Here the CDR3 DNA reads TGTGCCAGCAGTGATCGTCAGGGGGCAAGCAATCAGCCCCAGCATTTT. Translation: CASSDRQGASNQPQHF. Filled out from reference TRBV2 and TRBJ1-5, the complete variable domain reads EPEVTQTPSHQVTQMGQEVILRCVPISNHLYFYWYRQILGQKVEFLVSFYNNEISEKSEIFDDQFSVERPDGSNFTLKIRSTKLEDSAMYFCASSDRQGASNQPQHFGDGTRLSIL.

This clonotype qualifies as medium-sized (0.01 to 0.1%). This rearrangement joins TRBV27 to TRBJ2-5, with 8 bases lining up with TRBD2. V shed 5 bases and J 5 bases; nucleotides not matched to a gene: 22. CDR3 length equals 19 residues. Germline V lookup: CDR1 MNHEY, CDR2 SMNVEV (reference sequence). CDR3 in DNA: TGTGCCAGCAGTCCGTTACGGGGGGGGGGATTAGCGAGAATCGAGACCCAGTACTTC. This translates into CASSPLRGGGLARIETQYF.